The T cell receptor (beta chain) described here comes from a study of blood T cells in healthy people across ages. This clonotype was seen only a few times. Its cognate antigen is unknown. Study conclusions and caveats: Possibly, changes in expanded clonotypes were confounded because donor CMV status was unknown.

For the second PCR, which ran for 7 to 11 cycles, a sample-barcoded 5' primer and a J-beta primer mix were used. TCRdb re-derived calls from the 5' RACE reads in MiXCR, one entry per CDR3 protein. The sample includes 700,000 to 850,000 distinct CDR3 sequences, under 40% seen only once; the top ten take over 10%. There are 14 residues in the CDR3. In germline, CDR1 is ENHRY, CDR2 SYGVKD. With 3 bases removed from V and 4 bases from J, the gap between germline ends came to 12 bases. The receptor was isolated from a young man in good health. The sample was blood. The chain combines TRBV10-3 with TRBJ1-2, with D perhaps matching TRBD1 (6 bases). CDR3 amino acids: CAISELSGAYGYTF. The CDR3 DNA reads as TGTGCCATCAGTGAACTGTCAGGGGCCTATGGCTACACCTTC.